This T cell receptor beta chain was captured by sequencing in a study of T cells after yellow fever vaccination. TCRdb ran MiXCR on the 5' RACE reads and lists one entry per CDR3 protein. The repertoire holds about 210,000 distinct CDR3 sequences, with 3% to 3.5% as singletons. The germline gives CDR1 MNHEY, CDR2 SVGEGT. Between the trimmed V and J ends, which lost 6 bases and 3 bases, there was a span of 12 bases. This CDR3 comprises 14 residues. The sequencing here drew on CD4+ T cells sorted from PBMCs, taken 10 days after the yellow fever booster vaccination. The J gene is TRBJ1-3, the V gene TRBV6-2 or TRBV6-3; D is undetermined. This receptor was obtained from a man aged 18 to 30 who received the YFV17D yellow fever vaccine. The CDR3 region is CASSAMRSGNTIYF. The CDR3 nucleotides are TGTGCCAGCAGCGCGATGCGGAGTGGAAACACCATATATTTT.